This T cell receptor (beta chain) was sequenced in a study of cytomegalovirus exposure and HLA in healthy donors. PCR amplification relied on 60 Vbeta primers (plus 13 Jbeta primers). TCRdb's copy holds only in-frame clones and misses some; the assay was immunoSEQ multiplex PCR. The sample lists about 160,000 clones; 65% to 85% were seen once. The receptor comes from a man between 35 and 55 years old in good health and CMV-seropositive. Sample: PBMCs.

The CDR3 spells CASSLRGRGVGEAFF. The CDR3 DNA is TGTGCCAGCAGTTTAAGAGGGAGGGGGGTCGGTGAAGCTTTCTTT. The chain employs TRBV27 and TRBJ1-1; D perhaps matches TRBD1 (6 bases). V was trimmed by 2 bases and J by 7 bases, leaving 17 bases between them. In germline, CDR1 is MNHEY, CDR2 SMNVEV (reference sequence). CDR3 length: 15 amino acids.